The clone carrying this T cell receptor beta chain came up once. Its antigen is as yet unknown. Under the ViraFEST assay, PBMC were stimulated with viral peptide pools so that antigen-specific CD4+ T cells expanded. Sequencing was performed afterwards. It was after 10 days of culture that CD4+ T cells were isolated. Vaccinated participants had no history of SARS-CoV-2 infection and tested negative for nucleocapsid antibodies. Half-medium changes using IL-2 medium occurred on days 3 and 7. This CDR3 region has 15 residues. CDR1 SGHAT and CDR2 FQNNGV come from the germline V gene. The V and J ends lost 5 bases and 0 bases, in that order; junction bases with no gene match: 5. These data are taken from a study of vaccination effects on CD4 cells after COVID-19. Sequencing was performed with immunoSEQ multiplex PCR; in TCRdb, only in-frame clones are kept and a portion is missing. The table has about 52,000 clones, more than 70% seen once; the top ten hold about 6%.

This clonotype was obtained from a human donor who received a COVID-19 vaccine. The sample consisted of CD4+ T cells from PBMCs cultured with HCoV-OC43 spike peptides, taken before COVID-19 vaccination. Subset noted: HCoV-OC43 spike overlapping peptide pool stimulation. The rearrangement joins TRBV11-2 to TRBJ2-3, with TRBD1 matching over 7 bases. In DNA, the CDR3 is TGTGCCAGCAGCCCTAGACAGGGTAGCACAGATACGCAGTATTTT. Translation gives CASSPRQGSTDTQYF.